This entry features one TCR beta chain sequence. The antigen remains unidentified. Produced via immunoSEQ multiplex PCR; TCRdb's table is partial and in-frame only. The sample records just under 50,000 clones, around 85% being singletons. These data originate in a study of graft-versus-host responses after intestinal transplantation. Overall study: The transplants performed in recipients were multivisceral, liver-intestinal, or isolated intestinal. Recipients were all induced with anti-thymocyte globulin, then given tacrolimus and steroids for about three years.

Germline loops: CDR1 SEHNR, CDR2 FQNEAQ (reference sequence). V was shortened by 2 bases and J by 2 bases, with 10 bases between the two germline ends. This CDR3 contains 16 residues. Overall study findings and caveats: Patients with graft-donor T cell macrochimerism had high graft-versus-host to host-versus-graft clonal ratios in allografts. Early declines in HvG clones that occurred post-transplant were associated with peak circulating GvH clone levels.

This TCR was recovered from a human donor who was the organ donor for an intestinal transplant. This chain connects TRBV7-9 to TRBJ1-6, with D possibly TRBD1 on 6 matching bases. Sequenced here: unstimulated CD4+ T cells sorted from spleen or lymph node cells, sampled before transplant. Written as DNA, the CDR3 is TGTGCCAGCAGCTTAAGACAGGACCCCTATAATTCACCCCTCCACTTT. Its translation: CASSLRQDPYNSPLHF.